The source of this T cell receptor (beta chain) is a study of Ad26.COV2.S vaccination and SARS-CoV-2 variants. Across the study: By the intramuscular route, Ad26.COV2.S was given once, or twice 56 days apart. Findings and caveats of the study: The TCR breadth and depth analyses may have understated or missed part of the total T cell responses. With respect to non-spike TCR breadth, vaccine and placebo recipients were similar.

The treatment here: around 19 received Ad26.COV2.S at low or high dose, single or two shots; 5 received placebo; per-sample allocation not given. Repertoires come from day 63 after the first vaccine or placebo injection. Comment on this clone: Antigen unknown.

The data were produced by immunoSEQ multiplex PCR, yet TCRdb's version contains in-frame clones alone and is incomplete. The data contain about 400,000 clones, 80% to 95% of them singletons. Trimming shortened V by 3 bases and J by 3 bases, and 9 bases separated the two germline ends. Germline lookup yields CDR1 LNHNV and CDR2 YYDKDF (reference sequence). The CDR3 sequence is 13 residues long. The sequence derives from a person aged 18 to 59 who received the Ad26.COV2.S COVID-19 vaccine or a placebo. Specimen: peripheral blood, collected in a trial of Ad26.COV2.S vaccine versus placebo. The rearrangement joins TRBV15 to TRBJ2-7; the D gene is possibly TRBD2 (5 bases). CDR3 protein: CATSRGADYEQYF. The CDR3 region has the DNA TGTGCCACCAGCAGGGGAGCCGACTACGAGCAGTACTTC.